This passage covers 5 T cell receptor beta chains from one sample sequenced in a study of cytomegalovirus exposure and HLA in healthy donors. In the PCR, 60 Vbeta and 13 Jbeta primers were used. Clones were sequenced by immunoSEQ multiplex PCR, and TCRdb holds only the in-frame ones, with some missing. The table records about 120,000 clones, about three fifths of them present only once. The specimen was PBMCs. These receptors all stem from a man aged 35 to 55 in good health and CMV-seropositive.

V and J are TRBV10-3 and TRBJ2-1, with 7 bases identical to TRBD2. J lost 5 bases, V lost 5 bases, and 9 bases had no gene match. The CDR3 contains 15 residues. The germline V gene has CDR1 ENHRY and CDR2 SYGVKD. CDR3 DNA: TGTGCCATCAGTAACCGCCCGGGGGGAGACAATGAGCAGTTCTTC. It codes for CAISNRPGGDNEQFF.

This clone was seen once. The CDR3 here is CASTSGTQTSSYEQYF. CDR3 nucleotides: TGTGCCAGCACCTCCGGGACACAGACGAGCTCCTACGAGCAGTACTTC. This chain links TRBV11-2 with TRBJ2-7, with TRBD1 as a possible D gene (6 bases). Germline CDR1 reads SGHAT; CDR2 reads FQNNGV. With 7 bases removed from V and 0 bases from J, the gap between germline ends came to 19 bases. The CDR3 has 16 residues.

The J gene is TRBJ2-7, the V gene TRBV5-1; D is perhaps TRBD2 (6 bases). This CDR3 region has 16 residues. V gave up 0 bases and J gave up 1 base, with 14 bases separating them. The germline CDR1 and CDR2 sequences are SGHRS and YFSETQ. DNA of the CDR3: TGCGCCAGCAGCTTGGCCCCTTTCGGGGGATCCTACGAGCAGTACTTC. Translation gives CASSLAPFGGSYEQYF.

The rearrangement links TRBV14 to TRBJ2-7, with 9 bases that match TRBD1. The CDR3 is 15 residues long. Germline trimming cut 3 bases from V and 4 bases from J; bases unmatched to any gene: 7. Germline V gives CDR1 SGHDN, CDR2 FVKESK. CDR3 sequence reads: CASSQPGQGLYEQYF. CDR3 sequence (DNA): TGTGCCAGCAGCCAGCCGGGACAGGGTCTTTACGAGCAGTACTTC.

This clone was detected only a few times. As DNA, the CDR3 is TGTGCCTCGTCATCCGGGACAGGGATTTTCTACGAGCAGTACTTC. This gives the protein CASSSGTGIFYEQYF. The chain joins TRBV7-2 to TRBJ2-7; 9 bases fit TRBD1. CDR3 size: 15 residues. J gave up 3 bases and V 11 bases, and 14 bases lay outside the gene matches. Germline CDR1 reads SGHTA; CDR2 reads FQGNSA.